The 19 T cell receptor beta chains given below trace back to one sample, sequenced in a study of post-analysis software for immune sequencing data. These receptors' targets are unknown. Unique molecular identifiers were carried by the TCR beta cDNA libraries. Using its own MiXCR run on the PCR reads, TCRdb lists one record per CDR3 protein. Seen here are 650,000 to 850,000 distinct CDR3 sequences, under 60% observed once, and the top ten hold approximately 5%. Study-level findings and limits: Patients had higher frequencies than controls of roughly five TRBV segments, including TRBV5-6, TRBV5-1 and TRBV20-1.

The sample comprised blood. The source of these receptors is a girl aged 5 to 17 with multiple sclerosis.

This clonotype has more than one count but fewer than ten. The V and J genes are TRBV30 and TRBJ2-7; a possible D gene is TRBD2 (6 bases). Germline values: CDR1 GTSNPN, CDR2 SVGIG (reference sequence). This CDR3 is built from 12 residues. Trimming took off 2 bases at V and 3 bases at J, with 8 bases between the two ends. The CDR3 coding sequence is TGTGCCTGGAGTTCCGGGGGCTACGAGCAGTACTTC. Encoded protein: CAWSSGGYEQYF.

The V gene is TRBV20-1, the J gene TRBJ2-4, with TRBD2 as a possible D gene (6 bases). This CDR3 has 14 amino acids. Germline values: CDR1 DFQATT, CDR2 SNEGSKA (reference sequence). CDR3 residues: CSLEEGGAKNIQYF. CDR3 sequence (DNA): TGCAGCCTTGAGGAGGGTGGGGCCAAAAACATTCAGTACTTC.

The V call is TRBV9, the J call TRBJ2-1; 11 bases match TRBD1. The germline CDR1 and CDR2 sequences are SGDLS and YYNGEE. This CDR3 contains 16 residues. Trimming at V came to 4 bases and at J to 2 bases, leaving 5 bases not matched to a gene. CDR3: CASSIGQGAPYNEQFF. As DNA, the CDR3 is TGTGCCAGCAGCATCGGACAGGGGGCCCCCTACAATGAGCAGTTCTTC.

As concerns this clonotype: At one of its ends the junction is not consistent with the germline gene, which may arise from a read error. The chain has TRBV5-1 and TRBJ1-2, with D possibly being TRBD1 (5 bases). Looked up from germline, CDR1 is SGHRS and CDR2 is YFSETQ. The CDR3 totals 16 residues. CDR3: CASSLDKTRGNSGYTF. DNA for the CDR3: TGCGCCAGCAGTTTGGACAAAACCCGAGGAAATAGTGGCTACACCTTC.

CDR3 sequence: CASSLVSGDDYGYTF. CDR3 bases: TGTGCCAGCAGCTTAGTATCGGGGGATGACTATGGCTACACCTTC. V and J are TRBV7-9 and TRBJ1-2, with a tentative D call TRBD1 (5 bases). The V end lost 1 base, the J end lost 3 bases, and 12 bases lay between the germline ends. The CDR3 sequence is 15 residues long. CDR1 and CDR2 (germline): SEHNR, FQNEAQ (reference sequence).

This clonotype was counted between two and nine times. The J gene is TRBJ1-1, the V gene TRBV12-3 or TRBV12-4; D is ambiguous. This CDR3 is 12 amino acids long. V was pared by 1 base and J by 8 bases, with 8 bases between. The CDR3 spells CASSLGPREAFF. CDR3 bases: TGTGCCAGCAGTTTAGGACCCCGGGAAGCTTTCTTT.

V and J are TRBV6-5 and TRBJ1-4; TRBD1 matches 11 bases. Losses at the gene ends were 0 bases for V and 4 bases for J; bases not matched to a gene: 7. Germline V lookup: CDR1 MNHEY, CDR2 SVGAGI. The CDR3 has 18 amino acids. CDR3: CASSYSSGTGGDNEKLFF. Written as DNA, the CDR3 is TGTGCCAGCAGTTACTCCTCCGGGACAGGGGGGGATAATGAAAAACTGTTTTTT.

The gene calls are TRBV13 and TRBJ2-5; 10 bases fit TRBD2. The CDR3 consists of 16 residues. J gave up 2 bases and V 5 bases, and 8 bases lay outside the gene matches. Germline V gene sequence: CDR1 PRHDT, CDR2 FYEKMQ (reference sequence). CDR3 loop: CASSLLAGGPQETQYF. As DNA, the CDR3 is TGTGCCAGCAGCCTATTAGCGGGAGGACCACAAGAGACCCAGTACTTC.

The chain joins TRBV12-5 to TRBJ2-1, with 13 bases identical to TRBD2. The junction had 2 bases not matched to a gene; V was cut back by 5 bases and J by 7 bases. Germline V lookup: CDR1 LGHNT, CDR2 FRNRAP. The CDR3 totals 14 residues. The CDR3 nucleotides are TGTGCTAGTGGTCCGGGACTAGCGGGGAATGAGCAGTTCTTC. It translates to CASGPGLAGNEQFF.

The chain is built from TRBV4-3 and TRBJ2-7, with 9 nucleotides matching TRBD2. V dropped 0 bases and J dropped 0; count of bases not matched to a gene: 9. CDR3 size: 18 residues. The germline V gene has CDR1 LGHNA and CDR2 YSLEER. CDR3 coding DNA: TGCGCCAGCAGCCAAGACCGAACTAGCGGGTCGCACTCCTACGAGCAGTACTTC. This gives the protein CASSQDRTSGSHSYEQYF.

J is TRBJ2-3 and V is TRBV20-1, with D possibly being TRBD1 (5 bases). V lost 2 bases and J 1 base, leaving 7 bases between the germline ends. The CDR3 extends over 13 amino acids. Germline values: CDR1 DFQATT, CDR2 SNEGSKA (reference sequence). The CDR3 DNA reads as TGCAGTGCTAGAAGCAGGGGCACAGATACGCAGTATTTT. Translating it yields CSARSRGTDTQYF.

The sample holds one count of this clonotype. V usage is TRBV30 and J usage is TRBJ2-1; D is unclear. Germline loops: CDR1 GTSNPN, CDR2 SVGIG (reference sequence). CDR3 length equals 12 residues. V was pared by 3 bases and J by 8 bases, with 11 bases between. The CDR3 nucleotides read TGTGCCTGGAGGAAAACGGTACATGAGCAGTTCTTC. Translating gives CAWRKTVHEQFF.

V is TRBV28 and J is TRBJ2-5; 8 bases are shared with TRBD1. The CDR3 has 15 residues. Per the germline V gene, CDR1 is MDHEN and CDR2 is SYDVKM. With V trimmed by 2 bases and J by 4 bases, 6 bases remained unmatched. The CDR3 DNA reads TGTGCCAGCAGTTTACGGTCGACAGGGGTAGAGACCCAGTACTTC. Encoded protein: CASSLRSTGVETQYF.

This clonotype has just a few counts. V gene TRBV12-3 or TRBV12-4 combines with J gene TRBJ2-7; TRBD1 or TRBD2 may be the D gene (5 bases each). Between the trimmed V and J ends, which lost 5 bases and 6 bases, there was a span of 17 bases. The CDR3 spans 14 residues. CDR3 coding DNA: TGTGCCAGCAGTCCCGGGGCAGGTTTCTTCGAGCAGTACTTC. This translates into CASSPGAGFFEQYF.

The rearrangement links TRBV19 to TRBJ2-3; 7 nucleotides line up with TRBD2. Trimming at V came to 8 bases and at J to 0 bases, leaving 8 bases not matched to a gene. The CDR3 has 15 amino acids. Germline V lookup: CDR1 LNHDA, CDR2 SQIVND (reference sequence). Written as DNA, the CDR3 is TGTGCCAGTGCCCGGGACTATGCTAGCACAGATACGCAGTATTTT. This gives the protein CASARDYASTDTQYF. The full variable domain, its missing parts supplied by reference TRBV19 and TRBJ2-3, is DGGITQSPKYLFRKEGQNVTLSCEQNLNHDAMYWYRQDPGQGLRLIYYSQIVNDFQKGDIAEGYSVSREKKESFPLTVTSAQKNPTAFYLCASARDYASTDTQYFGPGTRLTVL.

The CDR3 DNA is TGCAGTGCTAGATCCCCCCGAGGGTGGGAGGCATCCTACGAGCAGTACTTC. The encoded protein is CSARSPRGWEASYEQYF. The genes are TRBV20-1 and TRBJ2-7, with D possibly matching TRBD2 (6 bases). The CDR3 has 17 residues. V was pared by 2 bases and J by 1 base, with 21 bases between. Germline CDR1 DFQATT, CDR2 SNEGSKA (reference sequence).

This clonotype was counted between two and nine times. V and J are TRBV6-5 and TRBJ2-6; 7 positions agree with TRBD1. This CDR3 is built from 17 residues. Trimming at V came to 3 bases and at J to 0 bases, leaving 5 bases not matched to a gene. In germline, CDR1 is MNHEY, CDR2 SVGAGI. The CDR3 region has the DNA TGTGCCAGCAGTTATTTTGCAGGGGGCTCTGGGGCCAACGTCCTGACTTTC. It specifies CASSYFAGGSGANVLTF.

V is TRBV14 and J is TRBJ2-3; no definite D call. Germline CDR1 reads SGHDN; CDR2 reads FVKESK. The V end was cut by 0 bases, the J end by 7 bases, with 8 bases between. CDR3 length equals 13 residues. The CDR3 here is CASSQELGNTQYF. The CDR3 region has the DNA TGTGCCAGCAGCCAAGAGCTAGGGAATACGCAGTATTTT.

The chain is built from TRBV6-1 and TRBJ1-2; the match to TRBD1 covers 7 bases. This CDR3 region has 14 residues. From germline, CDR1 is MNHNS and CDR2 SASEGT. V gave up 9 bases and J gave up 4 bases; unmatched junction bases: 11. The CDR3 sequence: CASRDSASIYGYTF. CDR3 sequence (DNA): TGTGCCAGTCGGGACAGCGCATCGATCTATGGCTACACCTTC.